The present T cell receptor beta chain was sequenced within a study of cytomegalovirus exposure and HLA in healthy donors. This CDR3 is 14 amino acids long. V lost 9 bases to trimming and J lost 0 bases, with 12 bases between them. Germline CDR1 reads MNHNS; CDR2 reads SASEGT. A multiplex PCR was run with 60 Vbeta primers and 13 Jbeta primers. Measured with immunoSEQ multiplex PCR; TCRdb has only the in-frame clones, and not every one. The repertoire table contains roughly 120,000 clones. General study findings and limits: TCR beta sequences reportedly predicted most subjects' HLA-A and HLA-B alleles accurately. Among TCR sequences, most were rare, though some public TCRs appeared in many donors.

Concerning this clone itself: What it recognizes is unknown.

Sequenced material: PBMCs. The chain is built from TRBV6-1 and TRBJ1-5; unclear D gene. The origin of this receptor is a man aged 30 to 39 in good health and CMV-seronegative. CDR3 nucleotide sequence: TGTGCCAGTCGGACTGGGTATAGCAATCAGCCCCAGCATTTT. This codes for CASRTGYSNQPQHF.